The 21 T cell receptor beta chains reported below all come from one sample, sequenced in a study of blood T cell repertoires in COVID-19 (dated by TCRdb to about 2020). Library preparation used the immunoSEQ multiplex PCR assay. TCRdb took over this immuneACCESS table, retaining in-frame rearrangements with V and J assigned. Such tables are incomplete; in checked studies, under half of the missing clones stem from an unresolved V gene, and the remainder is unexplained. Present in this sample are about 110,000 clones, around 80% of which were seen just once. The ten top clones hold more than 20% of the sample. The sequenced material came from peripheral blood. The receptors shown here come from a man between 65 and 79 years old with active or convalescent COVID-19.

J is TRBJ1-1 and V is TRBV3-1 (or the pseudogene TRBV3-2); possibly TRBD1 for D (5 bases). The V and J ends lost 4 bases and 2 bases respectively, with 8 bases between them. This CDR3 is built from 13 residues. CDR1 and CDR2 (germline): LGHDT, YNNKEL (reference sequence). CDR3 coding DNA: TGTGCCAGCAGCCCCCAGGGAAACACTGAAGCTTTCTTT. It specifies CASSPQGNTEAFF.

The J gene is TRBJ1-2, the V gene TRBV14, with D hard to call. CDR1 and CDR2 (germline): SGHDN, FVKESK. The CDR3 runs 13 residues. Deletions cut 1 base from V and 6 bases from J, with 9 bases between. The CDR3 here is CASSQVFGHGYTF. The DNA of the CDR3 is TGTGCCAGCAGCCAAGTATTTGGGCATGGCTACACCTTC.

This chain uses TRBV2 with TRBJ1-5; TRBD1 agrees at 8 bases. V was pared by 7 bases and J by 4 bases, with 9 bases of the junction left unmatched. Germline V CDR1 and CDR2: SNHLY, FYNNEI. This CDR3 has 15 amino acids. CDR3 nucleotide sequence: TGTGCCAGCAAGGGGGGACAGGCAGAGAATCAGCCCCAGCATTTT. Translating gives CASKGGQAENQPQHF.

The gene calls are TRBV5-5 and TRBJ2-1, with 10 nucleotides matching TRBD1. The germline V gene has CDR1 SGHKS and CDR2 YYEKEE (reference sequence). The CDR3 totals 15 residues. With V trimmed by 1 base and J by 4 bases, 2 bases remained unmatched. The CDR3 loop is CASSLRDRGYNEQFF. The CDR3 coding sequence is TGTGCCAGCAGCTTGAGGGACAGGGGTTACAATGAGCAGTTCTTC.

The chain couples TRBV5-1 to TRBJ2-3, with 9 bases identical to TRBD1. Germline lookup yields CDR1 SGHRS and CDR2 YFSETQ. The CDR3 length is 14 residues. With 6 bases clipped from V and 4 bases from J, the junction kept 6 bases outside the gene matches. CDR3 DNA sequence: TGCGCCAGCACTTTGAGGACAGGGGCAGATACGCAGTATTTT. Translated: CASTLRTGADTQYF.

The V and J genes are TRBV19 and TRBJ2-3; 8 positions agree with TRBD1. The V gene end was trimmed by 3 bases and the J gene end by 1 base; junction bases not matched to a gene: 3. Germline loops: CDR1 LNHDA, CDR2 SQIVND (reference sequence). The CDR3 spans 15 residues. DNA for the CDR3: TGTGCCAGTAGTATGAACAGGGGGGGCACAGATACGCAGTATTTT. Protein sequence: CASSMNRGGTDTQYF.

The V and J genes are TRBV9 and TRBJ2-5; 11 nucleotides line up with TRBD2. Germline V lookup: CDR1 SGDLS, CDR2 YYNGEE. This CDR3 is 17 amino acids long. V lost 0 bases and J lost 5; bases outside the gene matches: 9. CDR3 in amino acids: CASSVGDSGGAVETQYF. The DNA for the CDR3 is TGTGCCAGCAGCGTAGGCGATAGCGGGGGGGCCGTGGAGACCCAGTACTTC.

The sample holds a few counts of this clone. The V call is TRBV5-1, the J call TRBJ1-3; tentative D call: TRBD1 (5 bases). Germline V gene lookup returns CDR1 SGHRS and CDR2 YFSETQ. This CDR3 spans 16 amino acids. The V gene lost 2 bases and the J gene lost 0 bases, with 12 bases spanning the gap. Here the CDR3 reads CASSLEGARSGNTIYF. The CDR3 region has the DNA TGCGCCAGCAGCTTAGAAGGGGCTCGCTCTGGAAACACCATATATTTT.

V gene TRBV2 combines with J gene TRBJ1-2; perhaps TRBD1 as D (6 bases). The V gene lost 3 bases and the J gene lost 13 bases, with 15 bases spanning the gap. The length of the CDR3 is 12 residues. CDR1 is SNHLY, CDR2 FYNNEI, per germline. The CDR3 spells CASSEASVGGTF. The CDR3 DNA is TGTGCCAGCAGTGAGGCAAGTGTAGGGGGCACCTTC.

This sequence joins TRBV9 and TRBJ2-5, with a weak D call TRBD1 (5 bases). Germline V CDR1 and CDR2: SGDLS, YYNGEE. This CDR3 has 13 amino acids. V was shortened by 0 bases and J by 3 bases, with 6 bases between the two germline ends. CDR3 in amino acids: CASSVETEETQYF. Here the CDR3 DNA reads TGTGCCAGCAGCGTAGAGACAGAAGAGACCCAGTACTTC.

The V call is TRBV5-8, the J call TRBJ1-2, with a possible D match to TRBD1 (6 bases). Trimming took off 4 bases at V and 3 bases at J, with 19 bases between the two ends. The germline V gene encodes CDR1 SGHTS and CDR2 YDEGEE. The CDR3 loop spans 16 amino acids. This CDR3 reads CASSLTTGKDYYGYTF. CDR3 nucleotide sequence: TGTGCCAGCAGCCTGACTACAGGGAAGGACTACTATGGCTACACCTTC.

This rearrangement joins TRBV4-1 to TRBJ2-6; the match to TRBD1 covers 8 bases. Losses at the gene ends were 3 bases for V and 11 bases for J; bases not matched to a gene: 9. The CDR3 length is 15 residues. The germline V gene encodes CDR1 MGHRA and CDR2 YSYEKL. The CDR3 bases are TGCGCCAGCAGCCAGGCCGGACAGGGCCCAGACGTCCTGACTTTC. It is translated as CASSQAGQGPDVLTF.

The chain recombines TRBV6-2 or TRBV6-3 with TRBJ2-2; 8 bases map to TRBD1. The V segment lost 4 bases and the J segment 4 bases; nucleotides outside the gene matches: 5. Germline-derived CDR1 and CDR2 are MNHEY and SVGEGT. This CDR3 region has 15 residues. The CDR3 sequence is CASSSGQGSTGELFF. The CDR3 DNA is TGTGCCAGCAGTTCCGGACAGGGTAGCACCGGGGAGCTGTTTTTT.

This clone showed up just once. V gene TRBV2 combines with J gene TRBJ2-5, with 8 bases matching TRBD1. This CDR3 region has 13 residues. V lost 6 bases and J lost 9; bases outside the gene matches: 9. Germline values: CDR1 SNHLY, CDR2 FYNNEI. The CDR3 loop is CASRKDRDWPQYF. CDR3 coding DNA: TGTGCCAGCAGGAAGGACAGGGATTGGCCCCAGTACTTC.

This clone was recorded once. The chain is built from TRBV3-1 (or the pseudogene TRBV3-2) and TRBJ1-2, with 12 bases that match TRBD1. The CDR3 covers 16 residues. V shed 0 bases and J 7 bases; nucleotides not matched to a gene: 6. Per the germline V gene, CDR1 is LGHDT and CDR2 is YNNKEL (reference sequence). This chain's CDR3 is CASSQEPGQGASGYTF. In nucleotides, the CDR3 is TGTGCCAGCAGCCAAGAGCCGGGACAGGGGGCCTCTGGCTACACCTTC.

The CDR3 loop is CASSLGLRDRVGGYTF. As DNA, the CDR3 is TGTGCCAGCAGCCTTGGCCTCCGGGACAGGGTCGGTGGCTACACCTTC. The chain links TRBV5-4 to TRBJ1-2; 9 bases fit TRBD1. Germline-derived CDR1 and CDR2 are SGHNT and YYREEE (reference sequence). The CDR3 has 16 amino acids. V shed 4 bases, J shed 7 bases, and the junction held 14 bases outside the gene matches.

The J gene is TRBJ2-5, the V gene TRBV27; 11 bases are shared with TRBD2. Trimming removed 5 bases from V and 2 bases from J; junction bases left unmatched: 10. This CDR3 has 17 amino acids. The germline CDR1 and CDR2 sequences are MNHEY and SMNVEV (reference sequence). The CDR3 loop reads CASSPHGLAGTQETQYF. The CDR3 DNA follows: TGTGCCAGCAGTCCTCATGGACTAGCGGGCACACAAGAGACCCAGTACTTC.

To note about this clone: Relative to the germline gene, one junction end is altered; a read error may explain this. This chain uses TRBV7-7 with TRBJ1-2; 9 bases are a match to TRBD1. This CDR3 spans 15 amino acids. From germline, CDR1 is SSHAT and CDR2 FNYEAQ (reference sequence). CDR3 nucleotides: TGTGCTAGCAGATGGGACAGGGATACAGACTATGGCTACACCTTC. Protein product: CASRWDRDTDYGYTF.

This rearrangement joins TRBV19 to TRBJ2-1; 9 bases line up with TRBD2. From germline, CDR1 is LNHDA and CDR2 SQIVND (reference sequence). This CDR3 is 15 amino acids long. V was clipped by 4 bases and J by 1 base; unmatched bases: 2. CDR3 protein: CASSKGLASYNEQFF. The CDR3 nucleotides read TGTGCCAGTAGTAAGGGACTAGCATCCTACAATGAGCAGTTCTTC.

This chain links TRBV14 with TRBJ2-5; TRBD2 matches at 11 bases. Looked up from germline, CDR1 is SGHDN and CDR2 is FVKESK. The CDR3 length is 15 residues. With V trimmed by 4 bases and J by 4 bases, 5 bases remained unmatched. The DNA for the CDR3 is TGTGCCAGCAGCCTCCGGACTAGCGGGTCAGAGACCCAGTACTTC. Protein product: CASSLRTSGSETQYF.

This clone was recorded only once. The gene calls are TRBV5-6 and TRBJ2-7, with 9 bases aligning to TRBD1. V was clipped by 4 bases and J by 4 bases; unmatched bases: 9. From germline, CDR1 is SGHDT and CDR2 YYEEEE. CDR3 length: 15 amino acids. The CDR3: CASSPRTGVLYEQYF. Written as DNA, the CDR3 is TGTGCCAGCAGCCCTCGGACAGGGGTGTTATACGAGCAGTACTTC. Full variable domain (missing parts from reference TRBV5-6 and TRBJ2-7): DAGVTQSPTHLIKTRGQQVTLRCSPKSGHDTVSWYQQALGQGPQFIFQYYEEEERQRGNFPDRFSGHQFPNYSSELNVNALLLGDSALYLCASSPRTGVLYEQYFGPGTRLTVT.